The TCR beta chain described here comes from a study of regulatory T cells in long-lasting Graves disease (dated by TCRdb to the early 2020s). Study-wide context: Persistent Graves' disease was defined as antithyroid drug treatment for over 5 years with persistently positive TSH receptor autoantibodies. The study took place in China and was registered as a clinical trial. This study used TCR sequencing and RNA sequencing of peripheral blood to compare persistent Graves' disease patients against newly diagnosed Graves' disease patients. On average, persistent Graves' disease patients in the clinical cohort had been on antithyroid drugs for about 9.3 years. A total of approximately 35 samples underwent TCR sequencing: 13 from persistent and around 20 from newly diagnosed Graves' disease patients.

Overall results and qualifications from the work: Compared with newly diagnosed patients, persistent Graves' disease patients had lower TCR Shannon entropy and fewer highly expanded clones, which suggests clonal expansion. Preferential use of TRBV28, TRBJ1-2 and TRBJ2-5 was observed in persistent disease, whereas TRBV20-1 and TRBJ2-1 were favored in newly diagnosed disease. The authors noted that the small sample size was a limitation that may lower accuracy. Because the primary lesion, thyroid tissue, could not be accessed, the study looked at peripheral blood alone. Sequencing and analysis were limited to the TCR beta chain. A larger number of public clonotypes was shared among persistent patients (more than 2,500) than among newly diagnosed patients (roughly 1,000).

Receptor amplification or capture employed multiplex PCR. The sequencer was an Illumina HiSeq 4000. To build TCR beta libraries, CDR3 regions were amplified by Arm-PCR using iRepertoire HTBI primers. Before sequencing, the PCR products went through gel purification. Processing in the source paper ran as follows. Gene usage analysis of CDR3 amino acid clonotypes used the roughly 60 TRBV and approximately 13 TRBJ segments found across samples. COPE and FqMerger were used to merge filtered high-quality paired reads into contigs. BLAST was used to align contigs to IMGT TRBV, TRBD and TRBJ reference genes, with CDR3 defined following IMGT. Clonotypes above 0.1% frequency were classified as highly expanded clones. Repertoire diversity was measured by Shannon entropy, and V-J evenness by the Gini coefficient. A clonotype found in more than one individual was treated as public. TCRdb's own reprocessing of the public reads used fastp at Q25 and MiXCR and kept productive beta chains. Each entry is one CDR3 protein sequence, shown with its most common DNA and genes. The V and J calls and clone size are TCRdb's, not the authors'. In all, the sample holds a few hundred thousand distinct CDR3 sequences, and 20% to 25% of those were seen once. The ten largest clonotypes hold around 7% of the sample.

This clonotype has more than one count but fewer than ten. Its antigen remains unidentified. Base qualities are missing; no much larger clone stands one base away. The sample's time point label, in plain terms: persistent/refractory GD, antithyroid drugs over 5 years with positive TRAb. For both TCR sequencing and RNA sequencing, RNA was extracted from PBMCs in TRIzol. The diagnosis of Graves' disease followed American Thyroid Association guidelines. The patients came from an endocrinology department in Xi'an, China. Each patient gave 8.5 to 9.5 milliliters of peripheral blood, collected in an EDTA anticoagulant tube. Ficoll Paque Plus density gradient separation was used to isolate PBMCs, and no further T cell sorting was done. An Agilent 2100 Bioanalyzer and agarose gel were used to check RNA quality, and a NanoDrop 2000 was used to measure RNA concentration. Sequences MDHEN (CDR1) and SYDVKM (CDR2) are obtained from the germline V gene. V is clipped by 3 bases and J by 1 base, and the sequence between their germline boundaries is 12 bases long. Counted from cysteine to phenylalanine, this CDR3 has 15 amino acids. Left in the record is the CDR3 DNA by itself, 45 bases read in frame from the first base.

The sequence is built from TRBV28 and TRBJ2-5; a weak D assignment points to TRBD1 (5 bases agree). This clonotype was obtained from a female donor with Graves disease. Specimen: peripheral blood mononuclear cells (PBMCs), collected when the disease was refractory, from a patient treated with antithyroid drugs. The nucleotide sequence is TGTGCCAGCAGTTTCCTTAGTGGGGCCCAAGAGACCCAGTACTTC. It is translated as CASSFLSGAQETQYF.